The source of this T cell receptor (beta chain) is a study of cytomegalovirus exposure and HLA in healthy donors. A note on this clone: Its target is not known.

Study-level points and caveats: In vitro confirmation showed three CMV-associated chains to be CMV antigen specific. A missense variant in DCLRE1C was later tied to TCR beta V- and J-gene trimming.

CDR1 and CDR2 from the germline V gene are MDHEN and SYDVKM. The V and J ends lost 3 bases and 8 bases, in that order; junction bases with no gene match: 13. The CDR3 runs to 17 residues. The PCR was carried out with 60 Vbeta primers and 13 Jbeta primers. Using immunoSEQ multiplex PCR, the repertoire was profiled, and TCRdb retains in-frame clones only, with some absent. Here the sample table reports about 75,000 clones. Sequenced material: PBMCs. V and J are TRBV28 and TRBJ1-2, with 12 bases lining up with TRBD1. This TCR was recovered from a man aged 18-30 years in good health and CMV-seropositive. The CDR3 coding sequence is TGTGCCAGCAGTTTCCGCGGGACAGGGGGCATCGTAAAGGGCTACACCTTC. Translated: CASSFRGTGGIVKGYTF.